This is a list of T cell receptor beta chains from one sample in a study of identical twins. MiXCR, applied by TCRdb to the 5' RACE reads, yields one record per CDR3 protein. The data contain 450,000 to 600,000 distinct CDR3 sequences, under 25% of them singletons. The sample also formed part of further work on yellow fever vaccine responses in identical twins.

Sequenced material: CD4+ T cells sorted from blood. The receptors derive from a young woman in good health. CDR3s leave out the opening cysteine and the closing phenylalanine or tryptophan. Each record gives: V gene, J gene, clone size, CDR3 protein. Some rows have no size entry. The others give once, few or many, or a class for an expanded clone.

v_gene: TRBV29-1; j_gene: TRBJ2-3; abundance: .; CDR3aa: SVAGGARTDTQY
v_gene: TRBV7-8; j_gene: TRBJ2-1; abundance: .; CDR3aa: ASSFTTGLANNEQF
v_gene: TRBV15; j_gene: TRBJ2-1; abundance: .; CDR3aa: ATSRDRKGTGANNEQF
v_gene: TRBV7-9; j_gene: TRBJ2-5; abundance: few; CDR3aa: ASSLVRNQETQY
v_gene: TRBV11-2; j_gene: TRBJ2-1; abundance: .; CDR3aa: ASRPWGRGREGVETYNEQF
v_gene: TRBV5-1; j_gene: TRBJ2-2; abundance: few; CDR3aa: ASSLGLNGSPGELF
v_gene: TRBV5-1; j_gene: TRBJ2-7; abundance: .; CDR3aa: ASSLYPSGGKVYEQY
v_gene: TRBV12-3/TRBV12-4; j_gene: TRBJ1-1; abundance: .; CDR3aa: ASSPRAGMNTEAF
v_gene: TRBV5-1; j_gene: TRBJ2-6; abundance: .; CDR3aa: ASSLRGQSSGANVLT
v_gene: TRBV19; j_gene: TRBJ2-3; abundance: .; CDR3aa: ASSIEPGRAFDTQY
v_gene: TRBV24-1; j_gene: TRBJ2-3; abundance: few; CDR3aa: ATKQAGTTDTQY
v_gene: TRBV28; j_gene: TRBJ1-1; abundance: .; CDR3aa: ASSLRLNTEAF
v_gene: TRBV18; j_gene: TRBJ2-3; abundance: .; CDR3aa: ASSRIPGQRVDTQY
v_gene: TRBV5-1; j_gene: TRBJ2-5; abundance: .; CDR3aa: ASSLLRTRGMETQY
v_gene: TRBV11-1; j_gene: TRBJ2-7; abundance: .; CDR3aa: ASSFGPDYEQY
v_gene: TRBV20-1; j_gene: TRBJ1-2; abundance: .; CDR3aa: SAPTGEGYGYT
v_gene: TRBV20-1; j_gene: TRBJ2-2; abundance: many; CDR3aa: SANRGTNTGELF
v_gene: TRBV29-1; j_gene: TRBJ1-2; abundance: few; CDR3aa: SANMGATNYGYT
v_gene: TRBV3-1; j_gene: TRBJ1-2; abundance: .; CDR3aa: ASSQGGGYGYT
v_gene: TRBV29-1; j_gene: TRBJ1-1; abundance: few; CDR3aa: SVNPQDRGNTEAF
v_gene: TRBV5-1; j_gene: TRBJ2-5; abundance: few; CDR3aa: ASSREGYQETQY
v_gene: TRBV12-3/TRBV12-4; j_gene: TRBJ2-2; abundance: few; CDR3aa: ASSMTSGGSGELF
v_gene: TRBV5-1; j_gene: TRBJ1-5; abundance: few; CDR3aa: ASSYSTGGQPQH
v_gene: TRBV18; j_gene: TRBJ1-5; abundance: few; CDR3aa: ASSPDSYYRYSNQPQH
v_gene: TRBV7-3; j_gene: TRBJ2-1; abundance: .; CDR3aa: ASSLYSGTGYNEQF
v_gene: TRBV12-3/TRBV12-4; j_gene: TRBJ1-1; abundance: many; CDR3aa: ASRLQVNTEAF
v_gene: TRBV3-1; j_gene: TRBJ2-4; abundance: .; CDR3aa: ASSQDRVSAKNIQY
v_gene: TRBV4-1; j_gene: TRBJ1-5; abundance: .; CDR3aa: ASSQGTGFNQPQH
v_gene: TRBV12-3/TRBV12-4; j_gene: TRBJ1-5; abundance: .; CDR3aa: ASSDREPFSNQPQH
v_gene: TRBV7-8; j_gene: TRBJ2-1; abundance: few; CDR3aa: ASSPGQEENEQF
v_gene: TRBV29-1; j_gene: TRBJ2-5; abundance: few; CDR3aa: SAGTSLETQY
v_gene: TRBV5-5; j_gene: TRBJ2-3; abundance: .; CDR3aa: ASSFDRGRKDTQY
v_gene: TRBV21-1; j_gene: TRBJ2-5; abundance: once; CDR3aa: ASSKIGGLY
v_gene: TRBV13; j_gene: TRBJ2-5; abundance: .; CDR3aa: ASSPTRDRGGEETQY
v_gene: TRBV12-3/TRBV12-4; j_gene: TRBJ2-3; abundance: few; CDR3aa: ASSKRGGQWDTQY
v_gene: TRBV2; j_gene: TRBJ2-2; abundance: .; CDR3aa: ASREGAARTGELF
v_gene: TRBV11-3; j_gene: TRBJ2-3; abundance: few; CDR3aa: ASSSPLLDTQY
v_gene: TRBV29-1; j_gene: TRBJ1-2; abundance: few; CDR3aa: SVDGFYGYT
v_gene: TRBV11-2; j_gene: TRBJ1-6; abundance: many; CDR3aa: ASSPSLGQQDRNSPLH
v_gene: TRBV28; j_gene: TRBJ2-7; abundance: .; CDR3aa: ASSSWTRGLYEQY
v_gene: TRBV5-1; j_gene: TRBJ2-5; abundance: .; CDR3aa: ASSWAGGQETQY
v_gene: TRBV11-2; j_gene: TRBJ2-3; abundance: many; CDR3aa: ASRRQGSDTQY
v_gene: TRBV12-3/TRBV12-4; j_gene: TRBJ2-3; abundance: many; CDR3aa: ASTPYTDTQY
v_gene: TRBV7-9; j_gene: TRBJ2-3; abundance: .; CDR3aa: ASSLAGVLSTDTQY